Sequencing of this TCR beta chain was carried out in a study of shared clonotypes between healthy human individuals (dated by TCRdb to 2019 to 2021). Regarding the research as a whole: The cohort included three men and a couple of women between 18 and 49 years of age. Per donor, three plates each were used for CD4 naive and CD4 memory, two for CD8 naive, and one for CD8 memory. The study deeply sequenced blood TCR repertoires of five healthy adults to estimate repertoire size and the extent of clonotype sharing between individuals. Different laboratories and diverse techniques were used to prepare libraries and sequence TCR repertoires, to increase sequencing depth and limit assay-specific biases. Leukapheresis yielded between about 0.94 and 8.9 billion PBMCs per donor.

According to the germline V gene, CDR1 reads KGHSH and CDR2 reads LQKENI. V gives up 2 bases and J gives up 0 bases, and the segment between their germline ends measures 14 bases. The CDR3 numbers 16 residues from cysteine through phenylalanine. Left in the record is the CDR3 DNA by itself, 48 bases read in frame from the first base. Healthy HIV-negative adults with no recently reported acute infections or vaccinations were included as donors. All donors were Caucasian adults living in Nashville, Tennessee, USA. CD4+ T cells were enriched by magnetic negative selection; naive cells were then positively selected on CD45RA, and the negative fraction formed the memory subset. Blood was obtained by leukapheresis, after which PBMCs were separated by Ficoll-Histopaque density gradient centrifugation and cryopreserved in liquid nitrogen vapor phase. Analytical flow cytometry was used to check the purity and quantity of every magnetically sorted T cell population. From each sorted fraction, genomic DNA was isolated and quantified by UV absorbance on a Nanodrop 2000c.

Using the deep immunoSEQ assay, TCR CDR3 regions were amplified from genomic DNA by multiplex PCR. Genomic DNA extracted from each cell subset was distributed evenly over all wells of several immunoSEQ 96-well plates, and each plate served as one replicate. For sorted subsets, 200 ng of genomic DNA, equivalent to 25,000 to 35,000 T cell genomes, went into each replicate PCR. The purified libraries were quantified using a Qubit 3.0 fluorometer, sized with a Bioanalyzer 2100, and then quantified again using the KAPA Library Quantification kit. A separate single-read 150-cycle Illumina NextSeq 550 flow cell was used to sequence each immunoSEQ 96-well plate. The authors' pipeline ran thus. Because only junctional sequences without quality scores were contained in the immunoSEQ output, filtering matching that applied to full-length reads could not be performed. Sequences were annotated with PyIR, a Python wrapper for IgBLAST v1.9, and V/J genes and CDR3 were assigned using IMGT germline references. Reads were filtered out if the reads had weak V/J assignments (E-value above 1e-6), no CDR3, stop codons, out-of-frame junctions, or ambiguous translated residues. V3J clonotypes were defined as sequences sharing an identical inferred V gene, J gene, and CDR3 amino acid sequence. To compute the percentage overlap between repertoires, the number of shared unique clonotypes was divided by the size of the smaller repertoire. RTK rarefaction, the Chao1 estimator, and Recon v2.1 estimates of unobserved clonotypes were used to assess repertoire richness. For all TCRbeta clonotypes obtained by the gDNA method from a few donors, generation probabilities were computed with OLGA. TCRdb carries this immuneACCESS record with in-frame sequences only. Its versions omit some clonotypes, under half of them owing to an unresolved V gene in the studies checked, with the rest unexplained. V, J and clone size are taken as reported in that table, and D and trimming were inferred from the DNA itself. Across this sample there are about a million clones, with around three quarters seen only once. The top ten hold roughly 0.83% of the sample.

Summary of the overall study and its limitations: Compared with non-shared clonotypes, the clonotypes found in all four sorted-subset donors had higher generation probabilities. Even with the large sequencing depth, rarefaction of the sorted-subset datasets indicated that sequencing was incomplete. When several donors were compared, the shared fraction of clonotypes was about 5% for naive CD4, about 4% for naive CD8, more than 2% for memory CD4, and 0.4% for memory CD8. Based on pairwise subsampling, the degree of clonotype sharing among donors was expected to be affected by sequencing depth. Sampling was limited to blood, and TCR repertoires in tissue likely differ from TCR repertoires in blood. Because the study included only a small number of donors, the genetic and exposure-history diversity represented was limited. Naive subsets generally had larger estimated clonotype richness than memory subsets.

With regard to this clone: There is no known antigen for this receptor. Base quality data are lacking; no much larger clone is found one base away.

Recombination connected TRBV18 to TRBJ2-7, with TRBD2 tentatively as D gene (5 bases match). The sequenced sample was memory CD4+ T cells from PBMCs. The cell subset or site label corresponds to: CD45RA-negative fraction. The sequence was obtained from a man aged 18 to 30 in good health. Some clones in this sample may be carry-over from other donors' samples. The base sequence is TGTGCCAGCTCACCATCCATAGCGAGAAGCTCCTACGAGCAGTACTTC. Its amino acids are CASSPSIARSSYEQYF.